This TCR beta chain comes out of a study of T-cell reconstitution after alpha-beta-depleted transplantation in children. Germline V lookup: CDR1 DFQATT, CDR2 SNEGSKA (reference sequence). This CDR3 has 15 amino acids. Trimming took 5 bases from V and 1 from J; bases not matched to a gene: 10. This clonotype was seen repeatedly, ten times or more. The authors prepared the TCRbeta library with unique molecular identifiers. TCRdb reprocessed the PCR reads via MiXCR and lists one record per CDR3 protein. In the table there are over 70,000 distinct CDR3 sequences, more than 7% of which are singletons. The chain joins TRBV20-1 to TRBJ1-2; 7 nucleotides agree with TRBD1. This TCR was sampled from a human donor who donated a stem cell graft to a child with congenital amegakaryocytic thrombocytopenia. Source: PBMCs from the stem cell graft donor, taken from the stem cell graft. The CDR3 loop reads CSAAGGQAHNYGYTF. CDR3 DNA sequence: TGCAGTGCTGCCGGTGGACAGGCCCATAACTATGGCTACACCTTC.